This TCR beta chain was found in a study of cytomegalovirus exposure and HLA in healthy donors. The PCR ran on 60 Vbeta and 13 Jbeta primers. This table comes from immunoSEQ multiplex PCR, and its TCRdb copy is limited to in-frame clones, with some not included. Of approximately 140,000 clones in the sample, about 84% were seen once. With regard to this clone: The target antigen is unknown.

Findings and limits, study-wide: Analysis performed later found about 17,000 TCR beta sequences associated with HLA alleles at 0.05 false discovery rate.

The V and J ends lost 5 bases and 0 bases respectively, with 10 bases between them. CDR1 is MGHRA and CDR2 is YSYEKL in the germline V gene. CDR3 length: 14 amino acids. The chain recombines TRBV4-1 with TRBJ1-2, with D perhaps matching TRBD1 (5 bases). This TCR came from a middle-aged woman in good health and CMV-seropositive. Material for sequencing was PBMCs. CDR3: CASSISTANYGYTF. The CDR3 DNA follows: TGCGCCAGCAGCATTTCGACAGCTAACTATGGCTACACCTTC.